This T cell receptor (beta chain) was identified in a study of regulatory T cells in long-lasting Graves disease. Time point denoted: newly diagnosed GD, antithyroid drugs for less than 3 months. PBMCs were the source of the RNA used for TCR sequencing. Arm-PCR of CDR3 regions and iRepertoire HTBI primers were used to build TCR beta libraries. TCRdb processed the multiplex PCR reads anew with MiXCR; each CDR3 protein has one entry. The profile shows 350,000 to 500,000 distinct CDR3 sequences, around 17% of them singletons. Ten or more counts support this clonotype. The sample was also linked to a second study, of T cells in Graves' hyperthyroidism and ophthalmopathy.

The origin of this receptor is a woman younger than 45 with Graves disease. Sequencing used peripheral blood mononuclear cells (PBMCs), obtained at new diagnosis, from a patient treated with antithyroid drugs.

The CDR3 sequence: CASSLGGYRGRRTDTQYF. In DNA form, the CDR3 reads TGTGCCAGCAGTTTAGGGGGCTACAGGGGGCGCAGAACAGATACGCAGTATTTT. The chain recombines TRBV28 with TRBJ2-3; TRBD1 matches at 9 bases. From germline, CDR1 is MDHEN and CDR2 SYDVKM. The V gene end was trimmed by 2 bases and the J gene end by 3 bases; junction bases not matched to a gene: 12. The CDR3 loop spans 18 amino acids. The full variable domain, its missing parts supplied by reference TRBV28 and TRBJ2-3, is DVKVTQSSRYLVKRTGEKVFLECVQDMDHENMFWYRQDPGLGLRLIYFSYDVKMKEKGDIPEGYSVSREKKERFSLILESASTNQTSMYLCASSLGGYRGRRTDTQYFGPGTRLTVL.